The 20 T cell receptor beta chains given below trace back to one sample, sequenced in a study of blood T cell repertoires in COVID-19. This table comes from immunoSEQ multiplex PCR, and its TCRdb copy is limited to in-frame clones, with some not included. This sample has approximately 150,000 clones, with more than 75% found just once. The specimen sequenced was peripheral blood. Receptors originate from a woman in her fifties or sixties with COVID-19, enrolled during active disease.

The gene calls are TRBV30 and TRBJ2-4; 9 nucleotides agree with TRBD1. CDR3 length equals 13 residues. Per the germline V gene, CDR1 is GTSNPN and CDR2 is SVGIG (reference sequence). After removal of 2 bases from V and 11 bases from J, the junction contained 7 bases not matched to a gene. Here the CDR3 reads CAWSPGQGVVQYF. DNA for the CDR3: TGTGCCTGGAGTCCGGGACAGGGCGTAGTTCAGTACTTC.

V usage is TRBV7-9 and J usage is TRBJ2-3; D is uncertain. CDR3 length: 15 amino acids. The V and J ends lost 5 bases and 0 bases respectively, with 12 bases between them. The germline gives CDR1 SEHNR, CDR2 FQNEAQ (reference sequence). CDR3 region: CASSPVGASTDTQYF. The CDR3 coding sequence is TGTGCCAGCAGCCCCGTTGGTGCGAGCACAGATACGCAGTATTTT. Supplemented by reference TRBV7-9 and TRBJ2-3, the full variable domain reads DTGVSQNPRHKITKRGQNVTFRCDPISEHNRLYWYRQTLGQGPEFLTYFQNEAQLEKSRLLSDRFSAERPKGSFSTLEIQRTEQGDSAMYLCASSPVGASTDTQYFGPGTRLTVL.

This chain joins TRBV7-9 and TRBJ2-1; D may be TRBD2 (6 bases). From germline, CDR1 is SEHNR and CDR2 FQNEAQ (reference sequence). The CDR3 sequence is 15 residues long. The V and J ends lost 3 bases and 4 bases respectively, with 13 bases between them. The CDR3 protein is CASSFLRGAYNEQFF. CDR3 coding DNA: TGTGCCAGCAGCTTCCTTCGCGGGGCGTACAATGAGCAGTTCTTC.

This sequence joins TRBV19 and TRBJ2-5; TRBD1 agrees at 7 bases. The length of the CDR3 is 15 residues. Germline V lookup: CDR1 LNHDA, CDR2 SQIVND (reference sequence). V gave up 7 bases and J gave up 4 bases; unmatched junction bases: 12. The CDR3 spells CASTRTGVEVETQYF. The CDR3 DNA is TGTGCCAGTACCCGAACAGGGGTGGAGGTAGAGACCCAGTACTTC.

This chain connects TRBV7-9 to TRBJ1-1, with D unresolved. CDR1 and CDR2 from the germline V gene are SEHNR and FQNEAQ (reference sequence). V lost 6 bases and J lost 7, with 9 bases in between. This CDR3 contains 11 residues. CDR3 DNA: TGTGCCAGCAGAGAGTCGAGTGAAGCTTTCTTT. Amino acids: CASRESSEAFF.

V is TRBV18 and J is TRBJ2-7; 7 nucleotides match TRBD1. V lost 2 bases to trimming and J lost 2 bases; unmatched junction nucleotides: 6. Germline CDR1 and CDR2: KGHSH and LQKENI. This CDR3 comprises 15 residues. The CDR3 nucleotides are TGTGCCAGCTCACCAGCCGGGACAGTTCCCTACGAGCAGTACTTC. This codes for CASSPAGTVPYEQYF.

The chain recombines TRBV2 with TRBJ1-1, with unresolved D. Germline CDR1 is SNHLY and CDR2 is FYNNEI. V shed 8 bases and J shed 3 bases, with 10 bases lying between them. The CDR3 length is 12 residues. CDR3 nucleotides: TGTGCCAGCGTGTACTCGGACACTGAAGCTTTCTTT. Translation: CASVYSDTEAFF.

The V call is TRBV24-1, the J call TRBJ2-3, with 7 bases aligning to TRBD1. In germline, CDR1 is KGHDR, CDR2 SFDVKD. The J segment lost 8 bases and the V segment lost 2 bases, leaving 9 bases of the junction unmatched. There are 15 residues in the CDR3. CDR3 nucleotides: TGTGCCACCAGTGATTCCCCCTCCCACAGGGGTACGCAGTATTTT. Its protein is CATSDSPSHRGTQYF.

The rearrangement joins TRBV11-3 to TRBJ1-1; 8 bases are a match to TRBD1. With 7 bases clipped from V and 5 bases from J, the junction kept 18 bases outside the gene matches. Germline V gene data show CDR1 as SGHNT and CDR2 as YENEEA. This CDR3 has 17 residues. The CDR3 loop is CASTPLRSGGNGTEAFF. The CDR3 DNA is TGTGCCAGCACTCCTTTACGATCAGGGGGCAACGGAACTGAAGCTTTCTTT. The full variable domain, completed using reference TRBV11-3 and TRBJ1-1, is EAGVVQSPRYKIIEKKQPVAFWCNPISGHNTLYWYLQNLGQGPELLIRYENEEAVDDSQLPKDRFSAERLKGVDSTLKIQPAELGDSAVYLCASTPLRSGGNGTEAFFGQGTRLTVV.

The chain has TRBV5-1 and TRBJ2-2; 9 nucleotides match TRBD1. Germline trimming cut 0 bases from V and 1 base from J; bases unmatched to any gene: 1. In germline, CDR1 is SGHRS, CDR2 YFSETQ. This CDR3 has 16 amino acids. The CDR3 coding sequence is TGCGCCAGCAGCTTGGTGGACAGGGGGAACACCGGGGAGCTGTTTTTT. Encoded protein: CASSLVDRGNTGELFF.

In DNA, the CDR3 is TGTGCCTGGAGTCGGGACAGCAACTATGGCTACACCTTC. It encodes CAWSRDSNYGYTF. The rearrangement links TRBV30 to TRBJ1-2; TRBD1 matches 7 bases. The CDR3 spans 13 residues. Germline trimming cut 2 bases from V and 2 bases from J; bases unmatched to any gene: 2. The V gene's germline CDR1 is GTSNPN and CDR2 SVGIG (reference sequence).

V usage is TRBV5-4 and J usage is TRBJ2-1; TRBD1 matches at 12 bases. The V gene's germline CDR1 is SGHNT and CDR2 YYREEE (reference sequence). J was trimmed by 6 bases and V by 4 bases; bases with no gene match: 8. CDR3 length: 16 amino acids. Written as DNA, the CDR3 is TGTGCCAGCAGCACCGGGACAGGGGGCTTCGTCAATGAGCAGTTCTTC. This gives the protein CASSTGTGGFVNEQFF.

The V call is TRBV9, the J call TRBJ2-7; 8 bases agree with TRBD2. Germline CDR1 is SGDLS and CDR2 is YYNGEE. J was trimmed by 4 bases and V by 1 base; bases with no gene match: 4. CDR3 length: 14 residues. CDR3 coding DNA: TGTGCCAGCAGCGTATCGGGGGGGAATTACGAGCAGTACTTC. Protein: CASSVSGGNYEQYF.

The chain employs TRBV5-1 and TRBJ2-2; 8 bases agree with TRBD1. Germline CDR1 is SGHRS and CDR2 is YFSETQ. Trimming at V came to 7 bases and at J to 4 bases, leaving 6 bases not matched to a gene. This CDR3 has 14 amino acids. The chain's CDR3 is CASRPQGATGELFF. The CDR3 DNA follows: TGCGCCAGCCGACCGCAGGGGGCCACCGGGGAGCTGTTTTTT.

The CDR3 is CASSLRGADTQYF. The CDR3 DNA reads as TGTGCCAGCAGCTTGAGAGGTGCCGATACGCAGTATTTT. The chain combines TRBV5-6 with TRBJ2-3; D is ambiguous. CDR1 and CDR2 (germline): SGHDT, YYEEEE. The germline V and J ends were trimmed by 1 base and 6 bases, with 9 bases remaining between them. The CDR3 consists of 13 residues.

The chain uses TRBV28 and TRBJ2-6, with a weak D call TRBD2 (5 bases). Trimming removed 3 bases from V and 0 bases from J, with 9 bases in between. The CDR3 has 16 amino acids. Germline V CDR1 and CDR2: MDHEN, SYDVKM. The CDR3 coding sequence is TGTGCCAGCAGTTTCCCGGGAAGCTCTGGGGCCAACGTCCTGACTTTC. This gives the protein CASSFPGSSGANVLTF.

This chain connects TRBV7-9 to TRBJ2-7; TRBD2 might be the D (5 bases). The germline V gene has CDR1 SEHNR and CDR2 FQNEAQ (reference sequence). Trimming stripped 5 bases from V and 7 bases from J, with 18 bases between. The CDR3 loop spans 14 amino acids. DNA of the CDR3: TGTGCCAGCAGCGAAGACGTCCGTCCGGGGGAGCAGTACTTC. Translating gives CASSEDVRPGEQYF. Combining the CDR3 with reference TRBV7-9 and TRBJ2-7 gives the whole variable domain DTGVSQNPRHKITKRGQNVTFRCDPISEHNRLYWYRQTLGQGPEFLTYFQNEAQLEKSRLLSDRFSAERPKGSFSTLEIQRTEQGDSAMYLCASSEDVRPGEQYFGPGTRLTVT.

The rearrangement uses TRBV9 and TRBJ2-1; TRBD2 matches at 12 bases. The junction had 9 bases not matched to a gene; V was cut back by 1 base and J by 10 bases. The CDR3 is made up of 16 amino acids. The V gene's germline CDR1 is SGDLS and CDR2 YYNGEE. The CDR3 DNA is TGTGCCAGCAGCGTACAAACCGGGACTAGCGGGCGGGAGCAGTTCTTC. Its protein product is CASSVQTGTSGREQFF.

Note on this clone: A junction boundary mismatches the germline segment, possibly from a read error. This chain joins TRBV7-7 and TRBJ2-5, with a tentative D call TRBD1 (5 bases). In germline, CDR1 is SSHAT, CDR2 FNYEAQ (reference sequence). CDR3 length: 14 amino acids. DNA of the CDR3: TGTGCTAGCAGCCACATTCAGGGCGCGGAGACCCAGTACTTC. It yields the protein CASSHIQGAETQYF.

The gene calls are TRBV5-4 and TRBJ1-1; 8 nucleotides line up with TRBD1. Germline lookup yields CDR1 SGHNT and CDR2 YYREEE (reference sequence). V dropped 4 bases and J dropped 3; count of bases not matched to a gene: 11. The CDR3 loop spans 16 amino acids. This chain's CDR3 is CASSPGGARGDTEAFF. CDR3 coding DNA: TGTGCCAGCAGCCCAGGGGGCGCGAGGGGCGACACTGAAGCTTTCTTT.